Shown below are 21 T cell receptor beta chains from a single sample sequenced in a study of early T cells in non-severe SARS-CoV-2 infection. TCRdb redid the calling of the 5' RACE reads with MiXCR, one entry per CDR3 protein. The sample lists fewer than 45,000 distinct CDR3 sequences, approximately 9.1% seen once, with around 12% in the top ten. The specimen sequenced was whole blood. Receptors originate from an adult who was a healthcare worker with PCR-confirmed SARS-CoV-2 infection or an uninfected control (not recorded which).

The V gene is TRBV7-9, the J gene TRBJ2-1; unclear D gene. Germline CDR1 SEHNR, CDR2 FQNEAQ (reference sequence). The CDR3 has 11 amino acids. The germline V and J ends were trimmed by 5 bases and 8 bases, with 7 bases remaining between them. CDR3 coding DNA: TGTGCCAGCAGCGGCGGCCATGAGCAGTTCTTC. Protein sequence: CASSGGHEQFF.

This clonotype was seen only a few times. In nucleotides, the CDR3 is TGTGCCAGCAGCCAAAGCGGGGGGGCTGGTTACAATGAGCAGTTCTTC. This codes for CASSQSGGAGYNEQFF. This chain uses TRBV4-2 with TRBJ2-1; 10 nucleotides align to TRBD2. The junction had 5 bases not matched to a gene; V was cut back by 2 bases and J by 4 bases. The CDR3 extends over 16 amino acids. Germline lookup yields CDR1 LGHNA and CDR2 YNFKEQ.

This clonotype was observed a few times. CDR3 in amino acids: CASSEEWIRNSPLHF. The CDR3, as DNA: TGTGCCAGCAGTGAAGAGTGGATAAGGAATTCACCCCTCCACTTT. V is TRBV6-1 and J is TRBJ1-6, with no clear D. CDR1 and CDR2 (germline): MNHNS, SASEGT. CDR3 length: 15 residues. The ends were cut back, 1 base at V and 7 bases at J, with 11 bases in the middle.

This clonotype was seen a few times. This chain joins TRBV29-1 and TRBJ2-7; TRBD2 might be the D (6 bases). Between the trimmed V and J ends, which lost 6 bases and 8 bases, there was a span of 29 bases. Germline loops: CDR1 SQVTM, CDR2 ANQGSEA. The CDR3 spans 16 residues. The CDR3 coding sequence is TGCAGCGTGGCCTCAGGAGGAGGGGATTTAATGATTAAGCAGTACTTC. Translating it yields CSVASGGGDLMIKQYF.

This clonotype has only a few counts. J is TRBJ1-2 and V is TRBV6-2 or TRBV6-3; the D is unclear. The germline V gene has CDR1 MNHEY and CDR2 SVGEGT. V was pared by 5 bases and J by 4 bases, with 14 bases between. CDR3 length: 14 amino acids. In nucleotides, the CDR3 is TGTGCCAGCAGTGGCATCAGGAATAGCTATGGCTACACCTTC. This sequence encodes CASSGIRNSYGYTF.

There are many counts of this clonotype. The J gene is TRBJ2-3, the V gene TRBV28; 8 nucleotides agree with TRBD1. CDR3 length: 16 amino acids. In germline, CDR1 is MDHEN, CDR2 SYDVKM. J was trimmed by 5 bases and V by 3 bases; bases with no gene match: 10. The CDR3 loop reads CASSFGTGLIGDTQYF. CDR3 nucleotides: TGTGCCAGCAGTTTCGGGACAGGCCTTATCGGAGATACGCAGTATTTT.

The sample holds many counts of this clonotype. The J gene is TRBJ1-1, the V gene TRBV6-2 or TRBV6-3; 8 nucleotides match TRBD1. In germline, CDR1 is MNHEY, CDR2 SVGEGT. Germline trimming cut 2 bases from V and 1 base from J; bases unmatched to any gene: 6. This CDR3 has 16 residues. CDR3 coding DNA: TGTGCCAGCAGTTACGTACAGGGGGGGACGAACACTGAAGCTTTCTTT. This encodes CASSYVQGGTNTEAFF.

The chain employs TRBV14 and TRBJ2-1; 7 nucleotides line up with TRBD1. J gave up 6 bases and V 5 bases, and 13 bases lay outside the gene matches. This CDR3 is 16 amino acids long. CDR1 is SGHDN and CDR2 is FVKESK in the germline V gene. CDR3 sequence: CASSLLNRGVINEQFF. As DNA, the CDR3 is TGTGCCAGCAGCTTACTAAACAGGGGAGTCATCAATGAGCAGTTCTTC.

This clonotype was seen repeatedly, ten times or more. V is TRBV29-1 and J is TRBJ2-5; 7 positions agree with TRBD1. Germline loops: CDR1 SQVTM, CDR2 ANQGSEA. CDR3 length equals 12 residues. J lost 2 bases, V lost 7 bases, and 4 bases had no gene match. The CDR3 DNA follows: TGCAGCGCCATGACAGGGCAAGAGACCCAGTACTTC. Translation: CSAMTGQETQYF.

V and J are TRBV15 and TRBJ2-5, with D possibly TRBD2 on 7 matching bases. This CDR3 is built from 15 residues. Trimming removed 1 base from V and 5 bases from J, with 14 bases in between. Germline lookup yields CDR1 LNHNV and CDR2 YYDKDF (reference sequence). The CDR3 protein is CATSRGGGGRETQYF. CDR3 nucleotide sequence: TGTGCCACCAGCAGAGGAGGGGGAGGGCGCGAGACCCAGTACTTC. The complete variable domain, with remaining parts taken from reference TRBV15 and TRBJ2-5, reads DAMVIQNPRYQVTQFGKPVTLSCSQTLNHNVMYWYQQKSSQAPKLLFHYYDKDFNNEADTPDNFQSRRPNTSFCFLDIRSPGLGDTAMYLCATSRGGGGRETQYFGPGTRLLVL.

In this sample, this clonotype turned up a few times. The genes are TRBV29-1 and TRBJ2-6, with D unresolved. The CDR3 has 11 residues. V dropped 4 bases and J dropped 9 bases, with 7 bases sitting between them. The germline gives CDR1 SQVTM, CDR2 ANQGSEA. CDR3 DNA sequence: TGCAGCGTTGGCGACGTCAACGTCCTGACTTTC. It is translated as CSVGDVNVLTF. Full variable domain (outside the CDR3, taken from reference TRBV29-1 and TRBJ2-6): SAVISQKPSRDICQRGTSLTIQCQVDSQVTMMFWYRQQPGQSLTLIATANQGSEATYESGFVIDKFPISRPNLTFSTLTVSNMSPEDSSIYLCSVGDVNVLTFGAGSRLTVL.

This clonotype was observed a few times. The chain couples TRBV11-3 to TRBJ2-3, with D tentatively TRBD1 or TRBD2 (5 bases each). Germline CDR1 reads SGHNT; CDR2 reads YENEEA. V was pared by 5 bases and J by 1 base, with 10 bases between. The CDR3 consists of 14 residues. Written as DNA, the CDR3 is TGTGCCAGCAGCCCGGGGCGGGGCACAGATACGCAGTATTTT. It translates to CASSPGRGTDTQYF.

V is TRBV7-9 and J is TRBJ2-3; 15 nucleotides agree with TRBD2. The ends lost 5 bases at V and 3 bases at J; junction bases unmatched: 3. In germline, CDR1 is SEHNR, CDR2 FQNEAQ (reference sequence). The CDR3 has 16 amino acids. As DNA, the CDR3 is TGTGCCAGCAGCAAGGGGACTAGCGGGGGGACAGATACGCAGTATTTT. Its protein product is CASSKGTSGGTDTQYF.

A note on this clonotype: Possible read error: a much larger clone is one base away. The CDR3, as DNA: TGTGCCAGCAGTTGGGGTCGACCAGGGACTGAAGCTTTCTTT. It yields the protein CASSWGRPGTEAFF. This chain joins TRBV12-3 or TRBV12-4 and TRBJ1-1; D is perhaps TRBD1 (5 bases). The CDR3 covers 14 residues. Trimming took 4 bases from V and 5 from J, leaving 14 bases between them.

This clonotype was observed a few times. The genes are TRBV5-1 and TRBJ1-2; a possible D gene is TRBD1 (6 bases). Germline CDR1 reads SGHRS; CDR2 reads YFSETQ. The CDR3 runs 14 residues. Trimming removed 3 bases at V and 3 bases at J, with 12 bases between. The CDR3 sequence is CASSSQGSHYGYTF. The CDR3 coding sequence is TGCGCCAGCAGCTCTCAGGGGAGTCACTATGGCTACACCTTC.

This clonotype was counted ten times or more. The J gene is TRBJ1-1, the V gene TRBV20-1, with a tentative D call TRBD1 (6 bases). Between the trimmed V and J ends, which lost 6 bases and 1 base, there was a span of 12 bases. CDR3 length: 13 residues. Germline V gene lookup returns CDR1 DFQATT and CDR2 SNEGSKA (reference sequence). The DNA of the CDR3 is TGCAGTGCGGTCAGGGGTTGGAACACTGAAGCTTTCTTT. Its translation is CSAVRGWNTEAFF.

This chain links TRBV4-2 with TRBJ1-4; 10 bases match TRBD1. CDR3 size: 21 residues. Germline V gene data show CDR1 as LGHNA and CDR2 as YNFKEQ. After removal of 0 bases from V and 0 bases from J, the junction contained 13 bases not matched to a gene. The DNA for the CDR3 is TGTGCCAGCAGCCAAGAGGCCGGGACAGGGGCTCATTTTGCAACTAATGAAAAACTGTTTTTT. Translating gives CASSQEAGTGAHFATNEKLFF.

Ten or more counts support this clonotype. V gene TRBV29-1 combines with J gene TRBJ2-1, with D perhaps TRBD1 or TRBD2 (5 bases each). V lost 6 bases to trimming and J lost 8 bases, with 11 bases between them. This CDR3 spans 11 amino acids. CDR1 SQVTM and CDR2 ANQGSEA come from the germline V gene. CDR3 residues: CSVEGRDEQFF. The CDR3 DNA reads TGCAGCGTCGAGGGACGGGATGAGCAGTTCTTC.

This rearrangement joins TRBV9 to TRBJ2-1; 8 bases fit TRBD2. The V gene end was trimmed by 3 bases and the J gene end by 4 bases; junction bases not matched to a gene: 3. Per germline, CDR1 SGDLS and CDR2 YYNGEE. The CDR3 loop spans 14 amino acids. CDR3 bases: TGTGCCAGCAGCGGGGGACTAGAATACAATGAGCAGTTCTTC. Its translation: CASSGGLEYNEQFF.

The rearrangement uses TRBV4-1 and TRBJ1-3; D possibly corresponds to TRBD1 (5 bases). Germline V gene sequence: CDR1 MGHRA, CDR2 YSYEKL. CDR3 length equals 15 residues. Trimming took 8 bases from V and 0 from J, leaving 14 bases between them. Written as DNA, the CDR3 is TGCGCCAGCGCTCCCGGGGGGAGCTCTGGAAACACCATATATTTT. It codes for CASAPGGSSGNTIYF.

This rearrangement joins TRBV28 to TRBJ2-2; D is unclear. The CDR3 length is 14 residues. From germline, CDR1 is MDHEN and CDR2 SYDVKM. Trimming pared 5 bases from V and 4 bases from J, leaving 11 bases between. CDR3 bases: TGTGCCAGCAGTAAACCGGACCTCACCGGGGAGCTGTTTTTT. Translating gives CASSKPDLTGELFF.